This T cell receptor beta chain was documented in a study of shared clonotypes between healthy human individuals (dated by TCRdb to the early 2020s). Looking at the study overall: Three men and a couple of women, aged 18 to 49 years, made up the cohort. Each donor's leukapheresis produced roughly between roughly 0.85 and 10 billion PBMCs. The study deeply sequenced blood TCR repertoires of five healthy adults to estimate repertoire size and the extent of clonotype sharing between individuals. To increase sequencing depth and limit assay-specific biases, different laboratories used diverse techniques to prepare libraries and sequence TCR repertoires. Per donor, three plates each were used for CD4 naive and CD4 memory, two for CD8 naive, and one for CD8 memory. Study-wide conclusions, independent of this receptor: Sampling was restricted to blood, and TCR repertoires in tissue are likely to differ from TCR repertoires in blood. Naive subsets generally had larger estimated clonotype richness than memory subsets did. The small number of donors limited the genetic and exposure-history diversity represented. Higher generation probabilities were observed for clonotypes shared by all four sorted-subset donors than for non-shared clonotypes. About 5% of naive CD4, roughly 3.6% of naive CD8, approximately 2% of memory CD4, and 0.35% to 0.5% of memory CD8 clonotypes were shared across a handful of donors. Incomplete sequencing was indicated by rarefaction of sorted-subset datasets, despite the large sequencing depth. Based on pairwise subsampling, the degree of clonotype sharing among donors was expected to be affected by sequencing depth.

This clone was detected only once. What this receptor recognizes is not known. Base qualities are not recorded, but no much larger clone differs from it by a single base. From V the trimming removes 5 bases and from J it removes 1 base, while the gene matches leave 12 bases of the junction unaccounted for. Via the germline V gene (reference sequence), CDR1 is LNHDA and CDR2 SQIVND. The CDR3 has 18 amino acids, counting the end cysteine and phenylalanine. Solely the CDR3 DNA is kept, with 54 bases framed from the first base. Healthy HIV-negative adults with no recently reported acute infections or vaccinations were included as donors. Every donor was a Caucasian adult living in Nashville, Tennessee, USA. Magnetic negative selection was used to enrich CD4+ T cells, after which naive cells were positively selected on CD45RA and the negative fraction became the memory subset. Blood was collected by leukapheresis, and PBMCs were isolated by Ficoll-Histopaque density gradient centrifugation and then cryopreserved in liquid nitrogen vapor phase. Purity and quantity of every magnetically sorted T cell population were checked by analytical flow cytometry. Each sorted fraction had its genomic DNA isolated and then quantified by UV absorbance on a Nanodrop 2000c.

Using the deep immunoSEQ assay, multiplex PCR amplified TCR CDR3 regions from genomic DNA. Extracted genomic DNA from each cell subset was spread evenly across all wells of several immunoSEQ 96-well plates, with each plate serving as a replicate. Each replicate PCR for sorted subsets received approximately 200 ng genomic DNA, equal to around 32,000 T cell genomes. Purified libraries were measured with a Qubit 3.0 fluorometer, size-checked on a Bioanalyzer 2100, and measured again with the KAPA Library Quantification kit. A separate single-read 150-cycle Illumina NextSeq 550 flow cell was used to sequence each immunoSEQ 96-well plate. The authors' analysis ran thus. Because the immunoSEQ output held only junctional sequences and lacked quality scores, the filtering could not match the filtering applied to full-length reads. Sequences were annotated with PyIR, a Python wrapper for IgBLAST v1.9, and V/J genes and CDR3 were assigned using IMGT germline references. Reads with weak V/J assignments (E-value above 1e-6), missing CDR3, stop codons, out-of-frame junctions, or ambiguous translated residues were removed. V3J clonotypes were defined by identical inferred V gene, J gene, and CDR3 amino acid sequence. To compute the percentage overlap between repertoires, the number of shared unique clonotypes was divided by the size of the smaller repertoire. Three approaches were used to assess repertoire richness: RTK rarefaction, the Chao1 estimator, and Recon v2.1 estimates of unobserved clonotypes. OLGA was used to compute generation probabilities for all TCRbeta clonotypes that the gDNA method yielded from a few donors. TCRdb provides this immuneACCESS table in a form limited to in-frame rearrangements. Some clones are lacking; in checked studies, under half of them reflect an unresolved V gene, and why the rest are absent is not known. The V and J calls and the clone size are those of that table, but D and trimming were determined from the DNA. The sample profile shows roughly 220,000 clones; about 69% of them were found once. Approximately 10% of the sample is held by the ten biggest clonotypes.

The receptor comes from a young man in good health. The chain links TRBV19 with TRBJ2-2; the central 8 bases match TRBD1. Material: memory CD4+ T cells sorted from blood. The cell subset or site label, as the study defines it: CD45RA-negative fraction. CDR3 sequence: CASSPMRPGTGNTGELFF. The DNA sequence is TGTGCCAGTAGTCCTATGAGACCGGGGACAGGGAACACCGGGGAGCTGTTTTTT.